A selection of T cell receptor beta chains follows, all from one sample in a study of TIL therapy for anti-PD-1-resistant metastatic lung cancer. Libraries were prepared by immunoSEQ multiplex PCR; TCRdb keeps only in-frame clonotypes and omits some of them. Here the sample spans 54,000 or so clones, roughly 91% being singletons. The sample here was blood, taken at baseline. These receptors came from a person between 30 and 80 years old with non-small cell lung cancer. The CDR3 runs from the conserved cysteine through the conserved F or W. D genes are given only for firm matches. The size field is filled for only some rows; it gives once, few, many or a size class.

V	D	J	size	CDR3	DNA
TRBV2	.	TRBJ2-7	.	CASREGSPYEQYF	TGTGCCAGCAGGGAGGGGTCTCCCTACGAGCAGTACTTC
TRBV5-4	.	TRBJ2-2	.	CASSSLAVGNTGELFF	TGTGCCAGCAGCTCCCTGGCGGTGGGGAACACCGGGGAGCTGTTTTTT
TRBV7-8	.	TRBJ1-5	.	CASSPQGGRNQPQHF	TGTGCCAGCAGCCCCCAGGGCGGTCGCAATCAGCCCCAGCATTTT
TRBV10-3	TRBD1	TRBJ1-2	.	CAIKPGQYNYGYTF	TGTGCCATCAAGCCGGGACAGTATAACTATGGCTACACCTTC
TRBV27	TRBD2	TRBJ2-1	.	CASRTNGTSGGQGYNEQFF	TGTGCCAGCAGGACGAATGGGACTAGCGGGGGGCAGGGCTACAATGAGCAGTTCTTC
TRBV6-6	.	TRBJ1-2	.	CASSYSSGDGYTF	TGTGCCAGCAGTTACTCGTCCGGGGATGGCTACACCTTC
TRBV19	.	TRBJ1-1	.	CASSIGQMNTEAFF	TGTGCCAGTAGTATAGGACAGATGAACACTGAAGCTTTCTTT
TRBV27	TRBD1	TRBJ1-5	few	CASSQKSQGGQPQHF	TGTGCCAGCAGCCAAAAATCCCAGGGGGGCCAGCCCCAGCATTTT
TRBV7-9	.	TRBJ1-4	few	CASSFRWGEKLFF	TGTGCCAGCAGCTTCCGGTGGGGTGAAAAACTGTTTTTT
TRBV15	.	TRBJ1-5	.	CATSSQRGSSNQPQHF	TGTGCCACCAGCAGCCAGAGAGGGAGTAGCAATCAGCCCCAGCATTTT
TRBV19	.	TRBJ2-3	once	CASSADDFTPDTQYF	TGTGCCAGTAGCGCTGATGACTTTACCCCAGATACGCAGTATTTT
TRBV14	TRBD1	TRBJ2-5	.	CASSLLTGGGETQYF	TGTGCCAGCAGCTTACTCACAGGGGGCGGTGAGACCCAGTACTTC
TRBV27	.	TRBJ2-2	.	CASSLMGSKAGELFF	TGTGCCAGCAGTTTAATGGGGTCAAAGGCCGGGGAGCTGTTTTTT
TRBV10-1	.	TRBJ2-2	few	CASSDGTEYTGELFF	TGCGCCAGCAGTGACGGGACCGAGTACACCGGGGAGCTGTTTTTT
TRBV30	TRBD1	TRBJ1-5	.	CAWSATGKQPQHF	TGTGCCTGGAGCGCGACAGGGAAACAGCCCCAGCATTTT
TRBV2	.	TRBJ1-2	.	CASSEDHRNYGYTF	TGTGCCAGCAGTGAAGATCACAGGAACTATGGCTACACCTTC
TRBV7-9	.	TRBJ2-5	.	CASSSQETQYF	TGTGCCAGCAGCTCGCAAGAGACCCAGTACTTC
TRBV6-5	TRBD1	TRBJ2-7	once	CATPGDSSYEQYF	TGTGCTACACCTGGGGACAGCTCCTACGAGCAGTACTTC
TRBV28	TRBD1	TRBJ1-5	.	CASRSVTGGALTNQPQHF	TGTGCCAGCAGAAGTGTCACAGGGGGCGCCTTGACAAATCAGCCCCAGCATTTT
TRBV6-5	.	TRBJ2-2	.	CASRDRGTGAGELFF	TGTGCCAGCAGGGATCGGGGAACTGGTGCCGGGGAGCTGTTTTTT
TRBV4-1	.	TRBJ2-7	.	CASSQTSGSGPYEQYF	TGCGCCAGCAGCCAAACGTCTGGTAGCGGTCCATACGAGCAGTACTTC
TRBV5-1	.	TRBJ1-6	.	CASKLKPDSNSPLHF	TGCGCCAGTAAGTTGAAGCCGGACAGTAATTCACCCCTCCACTTT
TRBV9	.	TRBJ1-6	.	CASSATVRDSPLHF	TGTGCCAGCAGCGCCACAGTAAGGGATTCACCCCTCCACTTT
TRBV18	.	TRBJ1-5	.	CASSPGQVFSNQPQHF	TGTGCCAGCTCACCAGGGCAGGTCTTTAGCAATCAGCCCCAGCATTTT
TRBV2	.	TRBJ1-1	.	CALLGTEAFF	TGTGCCCTCCTCGGGACTGAAGCTTTCTTT
TRBV6-7	.	TRBJ1-1	.	CASSLRRGGPTEAFF	TGTGCCAGCAGTCTACGTAGAGGGGGGCCGACTGAAGCTTTCTTT
TRBV4-2	TRBD2	TRBJ2-7	once	CASSQRLAGETGQYF	TGTGCCAGCAGCCAACGACTAGCGGGAGAAACGGGGCAGTACTTC
TRBV6-1	.	TRBJ1-1	.	CASSEYNLRANTEAFF	TGTGCCAGCAGTGAATATAACCTGAGGGCGAACACTGAAGCTTTCTTT
TRBV2	TRBD1	TRBJ2-5	.	CASSFRTGRMGETQYF	TGTGCCAGCAGTTTTAGGACAGGGCGAATGGGGGAGACCCAGTACTTC
TRBV4-1	.	TRBJ1-3	.	CASSQERWNTIYF	TGCGCCAGCAGCCAAGAAAGGTGGAACACCATATATTTT
TRBV12-5	TRBD2	TRBJ2-1	.	CASGTSGLAGANSAQFF	TGTGCTAGTGGTACTTCGGGACTAGCGGGGGCGAATTCTGCCCAGTTCTTC
TRBV2	TRBD2	TRBJ2-3	once	CASTWTSGAGDTQYF	TGTGCCAGCACCTGGACTAGCGGGGCGGGGGATACGCAGTATTTT
TRBV27	TRBD1	TRBJ1-5	.	CASSLSGGQGGSQPQHF	TGTGCCAGCAGTTTATCGGGGGGACAGGGTGGGAGTCAGCCCCAGCATTTT
TRBV7-2	TRBD1	TRBJ2-3	.	CASSSLGQGADTQYF	TGTGCCAGCAGCTCCCTGGGACAGGGCGCAGATACGCAGTATTTT
TRBV3-1/TRBV3-2	.	TRBJ2-6	.	CASSLTDSGANVLTF	TGTGCCAGCAGCCTAACCGACTCTGGGGCCAACGTCCTGACTTTC
TRBV6-1	TRBD1	TRBJ1-3	.	CASSERQGVDTIYF	TGTGCCAGCAGTGAAAGACAGGGGGTAGACACCATATATTTT
TRBV3-1/TRBV3-2	TRBD1	TRBJ2-5	once	CASRPGQGMETQYF	TGTGCCAGCAGACCTGGACAGGGGATGGAGACCCAGTACTTC
TRBV10-1	.	TRBJ1-1	.	CASSERKGWSTEAFF	TGCGCCAGCAGTGAGAGAAAGGGATGGAGCACTGAAGCTTTCTTT
TRBV28	.	TRBJ2-5	.	CATRAGETQYF	TGTGCCACACGGGCCGGAGAGACCCAGTACTTC
TRBV7-8	.	TRBJ2-4	once	CASSPLRVGLTVLAKNIQYF	TGTGCCAGCAGCCCGCTGAGGGTGGGTTTGACGGTTCTAGCCAAAAACATTCAGTACTTC
TRBV7-2	.	TRBJ1-6	.	CASSLDYSYNSPLHF	TGTGCCAGCAGCTTAGACTACTCCTATAATTCACCCCTCCACTTT
TRBV6-4	.	TRBJ2-3	.	CASSDDVGRTDTQYF	TGTGCCAGCAGTGACGACGTGGGAAGAACGGATACGCAGTATTTT
TRBV28	.	TRBJ2-5	.	CASNGAGADKETQYF	TGTGCCAGCAATGGGGCAGGAGCCGATAAAGAGACCCAGTACTTC
TRBV27	.	TRBJ2-2	.	CASSNFGNGELFF	TGTGCCAGCAGTAATTTCGGTAACGGGGAGCTGTTTTTT
TRBV6-5	.	TRBJ2-7	few	CASRRTELPTYEQYF	TGTGCCAGCAGACGGACGGAACTACCAACCTACGAGCAGTACTTC
TRBV15	.	TRBJ2-2	.	CATSRGSGADGELFF	TGTGCCACCAGCAGAGGCTCGGGGGCAGACGGGGAGCTGTTTTTT
TRBV14	TRBD1	TRBJ2-3	.	CASSQFTGTGKGDTQYF	TGTGCCAGCAGCCAGTTCACCGGGACAGGGAAAGGAGATACGCAGTATTTT
TRBV30	.	TRBJ2-1	.	CAGEQGPYFKNEQFF	TGTGCCGGGGAGCAGGGACCCTACTTTAAGAATGAGCAGTTCTTC
TRBV5-1	TRBD2	TRBJ2-1	.	CASSFGTSGRYNEQFF	TGCGCCAGCAGCTTTGGGACTAGCGGGAGATACAATGAGCAGTTCTTC
TRBV2	TRBD2	TRBJ2-3	.	CASRKLGGRADTQYF	TGTGCCAGCAGGAAACTCGGCGGGAGGGCAGATACGCAGTATTTT